This TCR beta chain was recovered during a study of neurological immune-mediated disorders. Study results and caveats: One cluster of related CDR3 sequences contained, by phylogenetic grouping, the repertoires of 18 of 34 multiple sclerosis patients and formed a possible signature.

Regarding this clonotype: Antigen: not known.

The CDR3 totals 15 residues. CDR1 and CDR2 (germline): DFQATT, SNEGSKA (reference sequence). V shed 0 bases and J 9 bases; nucleotides not matched to a gene: 11. With 10-nucleotide random UMIs included, cDNA was synthesized by 5'RACE. Every sequencing run generated over 170 million TCR-beta sequences from 15-18 subjects. A single record per CDR3 protein comes from TCRdb applying MiXCR to the 5' RACE reads. The sample holds around 66,000 distinct CDR3 sequences, under 5.5% seen once. Where libraries were unsorted, they were derived from 2 million PBMCs stored at -80 degrees C. The chain combines TRBV20-1 with TRBJ2-1; 7 bases match TRBD2. The sequence derives from an older woman with multiple sclerosis. Input material: PBMCs. The CDR3 reads CSARDEGGHSSEQFF. For the CDR3, the DNA is TGCAGTGCTAGAGACGAGGGAGGGCACTCTAGTGAGCAGTTCTTC.